Below, 9 T cell receptor beta chains from the same sample are listed, as sequenced in a study of neurological immune-mediated disorders. Time point of the sample: longitudinal time-point 3. TCRdb reanalysed the 5' RACE reads using MiXCR and keeps one entry per CDR3 protein. The data show around 100,000 distinct CDR3 sequences, more than 10% seen once. The sequenced sample was PBMCs. All receptors come from a female donor with HTLV-1-associated myelopathy (HAM/TSP).

This clonotype has ten or more counts. The chain uses TRBV7-3 and TRBJ1-2, with no clear D. The CDR3 length is 14 residues. The V end was cut by 3 bases, the J end by 5 bases, with 13 bases between. Germline V gene sequence: CDR1 SGHTA, CDR2 FQGTGA. The CDR3 protein is CASSFEGFSYGYTF. CDR3 nucleotides: TGTGCCAGCAGCTTCGAAGGGTTTAGTTATGGCTACACCTTC.

This clonotype was recorded many times. The CDR3 DNA sequence: TGTGCCAGCGCTACCGGGACAGCGATACTAAATGAGCAGTTCTTC. Its protein is CASATGTAILNEQFF. J is TRBJ2-1 and V is TRBV28, with 7 bases fitting TRBD1. In germline, CDR1 is MDHEN, CDR2 SYDVKM. Trimming cost V 8 bases and J 7 bases; bases outside gene matches: 14. There are 15 residues in the CDR3.

This rearrangement joins TRBV18 to TRBJ1-4, with TRBD1 matching over 10 bases. The CDR3 is made up of 17 amino acids. CDR1 is KGHSH, CDR2 LQKENI, per germline. The V and J ends lost 3 bases and 0 bases, in that order; junction bases with no gene match: 4. The CDR3 bases are TGTGCCAGCTCACCGCTAGGGACAGGGGCAACTAATGAAAAACTGTTTTTT. It yields the protein CASSPLGTGATNEKLFF. The full variable domain, completed using reference TRBV18 and TRBJ1-4, is NAGVMQNPRHLVRRRGQEARLRCSPMKGHSHVYWYRQLPEEGLKFMVYLQKENIIDESGMPKERFSAEFPKEGPSILRIQQVVRGDSAAYFCASSPLGTGATNEKLFFGSGTQLSVL.

Ten or more counts support this clonotype. The chain combines TRBV24-1 with TRBJ2-3, with no clear D. CDR1 is KGHDR, CDR2 SFDVKD, per germline. This CDR3 is built from 12 residues. Trimming pared 2 bases from V and 3 bases from J, leaving 2 bases between. CDR3 nucleotides: TGTGCCACCAGTGATTATACAGATACGCAGTATTTT. This sequence encodes CATSDYTDTQYF.

This chain uses TRBV5-1 with TRBJ2-5; D is uncertain. CDR3 length: 15 residues. Trimming removed 0 bases at V and 2 bases at J, with 11 bases between. Germline-derived CDR1 and CDR2 are SGHRS and YFSETQ. In DNA form, the CDR3 reads TGCGCCAGCAGCTTGGGTACAGTCAATCAAGAGACCCAGTACTTC. Protein: CASSLGTVNQETQYF.

Details on this clonotype: A clone one base away is much larger, so this may be a read error. V gene TRBV14 combines with J gene TRBJ2-1, with 12 bases lining up with TRBD2. J was trimmed by 8 bases and V by 1 base; bases with no gene match: 9. CDR3 length: 17 residues. Germline V gives CDR1 SGHDN, CDR2 FVKESK. The CDR3 reads CASSQVPSGGARHEQFF. CDR3 nucleotide sequence: TGTGCCAGCAGCCAAGTTCCTAGCGGGGGGGCTCGACATGAGCAGTTCTTC.

V gene TRBV12-3 or TRBV12-4 combines with J gene TRBJ2-1; 10 positions match TRBD1. Trimming took 5 bases from V and 4 from J; bases not matched to a gene: 11. CDR3 size: 17 residues. This CDR3 is CASSRTGGTSGYNEQFF. Here the CDR3 DNA reads TGTGCCAGCAGTAGGACAGGGGGAACCTCTGGTTACAATGAGCAGTTCTTC.

V and J are TRBV6-5 and TRBJ2-7; 7 bases align to TRBD2. The CDR3 is 16 residues long. CDR1 is MNHEY and CDR2 is SVGAGI in the germline V gene. Trimming removed 0 bases from V and 4 bases from J; junction bases left unmatched: 9. The CDR3 loop reads CASSYSGGRLTYEQYF. The CDR3 DNA reads TGTGCCAGCAGTTACTCGGGGGGGAGACTTACGTACGAGCAGTACTTC.

This clonotype was detected many times. This chain's CDR3 is CSATSPGASTDTQYF. The CDR3 nucleotides are TGCAGTGCTACCTCCCCAGGGGCTAGCACAGATACGCAGTATTTT. This chain uses TRBV20-1 with TRBJ2-3; D perhaps matches TRBD1 (6 bases). Germline values: CDR1 DFQATT, CDR2 SNEGSKA (reference sequence). V was clipped by 4 bases and J by 0 bases, with 14 bases between them. This CDR3 region has 15 residues.